The 15 T cell receptor beta chains in this list originate from one sample, sequenced in a study of high-grade serous ovarian cancer treatment subgroups. Tumor samples were taken before definitive surgery or chemotherapy. Clones were sequenced by immunoSEQ multiplex PCR, and TCRdb holds only the in-frame ones, with some missing. The table lists around 4,500 clones, just under 80% of them singletons. What was sequenced was tumor tissue. These receptors all come from a human donor with high-grade serous ovarian cancer.

CDR3 coding DNA: TGTGCCAGTAGTGCACAGGGAGGGGATAATTCACCCCTCCACTTT. This sequence encodes CASSAQGGDNSPLHF. This sequence joins TRBV19 and TRBJ1-6, with D perhaps TRBD1 (6 bases). The CDR3 runs 15 residues. Trimming removed 5 bases at V and 5 bases at J, with 13 bases between. Germline V gene lookup returns CDR1 LNHDA and CDR2 SQIVND (reference sequence).

This sequence joins TRBV2 and TRBJ2-7; D remains ambiguous. V was shortened by 5 bases and J by 3 bases, with 5 bases between the two germline ends. This CDR3 spans 11 amino acids. Per the germline V gene, CDR1 is SNHLY and CDR2 is FYNNEI. Here the CDR3 reads CASSPHYEQYF. The CDR3 region has the DNA TGTGCCAGCAGTCCCCACTACGAGCAGTACTTC.

The CDR3, as DNA: TGTGCCAGCAGCGCGGACAGCAACTCCTACAATGAGCAGTTCTTC. It is translated as CASSADSNSYNEQFF. The chain combines TRBV5-4 with TRBJ2-1; a weak D match, TRBD1 (6 bases). Germline-derived CDR1 and CDR2 are SGHNT and YYREEE (reference sequence). The CDR3 sequence is 15 residues long. V was cut by 4 bases and J by 0 bases, with 11 bases left in between.

This rearrangement joins TRBV11-2 to TRBJ2-1, with D possibly being TRBD2 (7 bases). The CDR3 length is 19 residues. CDR1 and CDR2 (germline): SGHAT, FQNNGV. The ends were cut back, 1 base at V and 0 bases at J, with 19 bases in the middle. The CDR3 bases are TGTGCCAGCAGCTTAGGACTGGCGGGGGCGACACCCTCCTACAATGAGCAGTTCTTC. It encodes CASSLGLAGATPSYNEQFF.

The chain employs TRBV2 and TRBJ2-4; TRBD2 matches 14 bases. Trimming took 6 bases from V and 4 from J; bases not matched to a gene: 2. The CDR3 runs 15 residues. Germline loops: CDR1 SNHLY, CDR2 FYNNEI. CDR3 residues: CASRGTSGGKNIQYF. CDR3 bases: TGTGCCAGCAGGGGGACTAGCGGGGGAAAAAACATTCAGTACTTC.

The V and J genes are TRBV7-9 and TRBJ2-7, with a possible D match to TRBD1 (5 bases). The CDR3 totals 13 residues. CDR1 and CDR2 (germline): SEHNR, FQNEAQ (reference sequence). V gave up 5 bases and J gave up 1 base, with 9 bases separating them. CDR3 sequence (DNA): TGTGCCAGCAGCACGACAGTGTCCTACGAGCAGTACTTC. Protein product: CASSTTVSYEQYF.

This clone was observed a handful of times. V usage is TRBV6-5 and J usage is TRBJ2-7, with TRBD2 matching over 9 bases. The J segment lost 4 bases and the V segment lost 0 bases, leaving 7 bases of the junction unmatched. CDR3 length: 16 amino acids. Germline CDR1 is MNHEY and CDR2 is SVGAGI. The CDR3, as DNA: TGTGCCAGCAGTTACTCCCGTGGGGCGGGGGGGTACGAGCAGTACTTC. As protein: CASSYSRGAGGYEQYF.

This clone has just one count. A read error may produce the germline difference seen at one junction end. The V call is TRBV7-3, the J call TRBJ2-1; 12 bases are a match to TRBD2. CDR1 SGHTA and CDR2 FQGTGA come from the germline V gene. This CDR3 contains 17 residues. The CDR3 bases are TGTGCCAGCAGCTTACGGCCTAGCGGGGGGGCGGGCAATGAGCGGTTCTTC. This codes for CASSLRPSGGAGNERFF.

The chain combines TRBV19 with TRBJ1-5; the D gene is possibly TRBD1 (6 bases). The CDR3 extends over 13 amino acids. Per the germline V gene, CDR1 is LNHDA and CDR2 is SQIVND (reference sequence). The V end was cut by 5 bases, the J end by 4 bases, with 9 bases between. CDR3 region: CASSFDRNQPQHF. As DNA, the CDR3 is TGTGCCAGTAGTTTTGACAGGAATCAGCCCCAGCATTTT.

V is TRBV6-5 and J is TRBJ1-5, with 10 bases lining up with TRBD1. The CDR3 runs to 14 residues. J gave up 8 bases and V 5 bases, and 6 bases lay outside the gene matches. Per germline, CDR1 MNHEY and CDR2 SVGAGI. The CDR3 spells CASSHGQGVKPQHF. The CDR3 bases are TGTGCCAGCAGTCACGGACAGGGGGTTAAGCCCCAGCATTTT.

This clone has more than one count but fewer than ten. The V and J genes are TRBV30 and TRBJ2-2, with D unresolved. Trimming removed 3 bases at V and 3 bases at J, with 8 bases between. The germline V gene encodes CDR1 GTSNPN and CDR2 SVGIG (reference sequence). The CDR3 spans 13 residues. CDR3 coding DNA: TGTGCCTGGAGGGGTTTTTACACCGGGGAGCTGTTTTTT. It encodes CAWRGFYTGELFF. The full variable domain, rest sourced from reference TRBV30 and TRBJ2-2, is SQTIHQWPATLVQPVGSPLSLECTVEGTSNPNLYWYRQAAGRGLQLLFYSVGIGQISSEVPQNLSASRPQDRQFILSSKKLLLSDSGFYLCAWRGFYTGELFFGEGSRLTVL.

The rearrangement uses TRBV7-2 and TRBJ2-5; 11 bases line up with TRBD2. Germline V CDR1 and CDR2: SGHTA, FQGNSA. The CDR3 covers 15 residues. The V gene end was trimmed by 2 bases and the J gene end by 5 bases; junction bases not matched to a gene: 4. Here the CDR3 DNA reads TGTGCCAGCAGCTTATTGGGACTAGCGGCTGAGACCCAGTACTTC. Translated: CASSLLGLAAETQYF.

This chain uses TRBV10-1 with TRBJ1-4; D may be TRBD1 (6 bases). V was pared by 8 bases and J by 8 bases, with 21 bases between. This CDR3 is built from 15 residues. Per germline, CDR1 WNHNN and CDR2 SYGVQD (reference sequence). The CDR3 is CASLFRGGAEEKLFF. In DNA form, the CDR3 reads TGCGCCAGCTTGTTCCGGGGGGGGGCGGAAGAAAAACTGTTTTTT.

This clone was counted between two and nine times. This rearrangement joins TRBV18 to TRBJ2-2, with D hard to call. CDR3 length: 15 amino acids. Trimming removed 2 bases at V and 4 bases at J, with 11 bases between. Germline lookup yields CDR1 KGHSH and CDR2 LQKENI. The CDR3 reads CASSPGMGSTGELFF. Here the CDR3 DNA reads TGTGCCAGCTCACCAGGGATGGGAAGCACCGGGGAGCTGTTTTTT.

V is TRBV6-1 and J is TRBJ1-5; D gene unclear. Looked up from germline, CDR1 is MNHNS and CDR2 is SASEGT. The CDR3 runs 20 residues. The germline V and J ends were trimmed by 4 bases and 0 bases, with 25 bases remaining between them. This CDR3 reads CASSVTGKGWVGSSNQPQHF. CDR3 coding DNA: TGTGCCAGCAGTGTCACGGGAAAAGGTTGGGTCGGTAGTAGCAATCAGCCCCAGCATTTT.